This T cell receptor (beta chain) was sequenced for a study of T cells in Graves' hyperthyroidism and ophthalmopathy. This clonotype was observed at least ten times. Deletions cut 0 bases from V and 4 bases from J, with 9 bases between. This CDR3 comprises 14 residues. Per the germline V gene, CDR1 is SQVTM and CDR2 is ANQGSEA. In making diagnoses, clinical symptoms, serum thyroxine and TRAb, thyroid ultrasound and orbital computed tomography were all used. Using RNA transcripts as the source, TCR beta CDR3 regions were amplified. The HTBI set primed first-round TCR CDR3 RT-PCR. One entry per CDR3 protein results from TCRdb running MiXCR on the multiplex PCR reads. The sample yields roughly 840,000 distinct CDR3 sequences, around 38% seen once.

The sequence came from a man between 18 and 35 years old with Graves' hyperthyroidism. The chain carries TRBV29-1 and TRBJ1-4; D remains unclear. Sequencing was carried out using blood. The CDR3 sequence is CSVEDRQHNEKLFF. The DNA for the CDR3 is TGCAGCGTTGAAGATAGGCAGCATAATGAAAAACTGTTTTTT. Using reference TRBV29-1 and TRBJ1-4 for the parts outside the CDR3, the full variable domain is SAVISQKPSRDICQRGTSLTIQCQVDSQVTMMFWYRQQPGQSLTLIATANQGSEATYESGFVIDKFPISRPNLTFSTLTVSNMSPEDSSIYLCSVEDRQHNEKLFFGSGTQLSVL.